The 27 T cell receptor beta chains in this list originate from one sample, sequenced in a study of cytomegalovirus exposure and HLA in healthy donors. The table came from immunoSEQ multiplex PCR; TCRdb's copy has only in-frame clones and leaves some out. Counted here are more than 300,000 clones, roughly 90% occurring once; the ten biggest clones make up 0.65% to 0.95%. The sample comprised PBMCs. These receptors all come from a young woman in good health and CMV-seronegative.

The chain links TRBV27 to TRBJ2-7, with 10 positions matching TRBD1. Germline CDR1 and CDR2: MNHEY and SMNVEV (reference sequence). J lost 5 bases, V lost 2 bases, and 6 bases had no gene match. The CDR3 contains 15 residues. The CDR3 loop reads CASSLRQGAFHEQYF. In DNA form, the CDR3 reads TGTGCCAGCAGTTTACGACAGGGGGCTTTCCACGAGCAGTACTTC.

This chain joins TRBV30 and TRBJ1-3; D may be TRBD1 (6 bases). V dropped 5 bases and J dropped 4 bases, with 12 bases sitting between them. This CDR3 contains 13 residues. Germline CDR1 and CDR2: GTSNPN and SVGIG (reference sequence). The CDR3 here is CAWAGDVGNTIYF. CDR3 nucleotides: TGTGCCTGGGCAGGGGACGTCGGAAACACCATATATTTT.

The chain joins TRBV27 to TRBJ2-1; D not resolved. The germline gives CDR1 MNHEY, CDR2 SMNVEV (reference sequence). The V gene lost 2 bases and the J gene lost 5 bases, with 10 bases spanning the gap. The CDR3 is 14 residues long. The CDR3 reads CASSLILENNEQFF. CDR3 nucleotide sequence: TGTGCCAGCAGTTTAATCCTAGAAAACAATGAGCAGTTCTTC.

This clone was detected once. The rearrangement joins TRBV6-1 to TRBJ2-1; tentatively, D is TRBD1 (6 bases). Between the trimmed V and J ends, which lost 6 bases and 9 bases, there was a span of 12 bases. This CDR3 is built from 12 residues. The V gene's germline CDR1 is MNHNS and CDR2 SASEGT. Written as DNA, the CDR3 is TGTGCCAGCAGCCACAGGGACCCTGAGCAGTTCTTC. Its protein product is CASSHRDPEQFF.

This clone was counted only a few times. The chain couples TRBV6-6 to TRBJ2-7; D gene unclear. The germline V and J ends were trimmed by 2 bases and 0 bases, with 8 bases remaining between them. CDR1 and CDR2 from the germline V gene are MNHNY and SVGAGI (reference sequence). The CDR3 runs to 14 residues. This chain's CDR3 is CASSYDSSSYEQYF. CDR3 nucleotides: TGTGCCAGCAGTTACGATAGCAGCTCCTACGAGCAGTACTTC.

This clone was found once. This sequence joins TRBV6-1 and TRBJ2-5; possible D gene TRBD1, 6 bases. The CDR3 covers 13 residues. The V end was cut by 8 bases, the J end by 5 bases, with 15 bases between. Germline V gene sequence: CDR1 MNHNS, CDR2 SASEGT. The CDR3 region has the DNA TGTGCCAGCTATGGACAGTTCGCGGAGACCCAGTACTTC. This translates into CASYGQFAETQYF.

The V gene is TRBV7-9, the J gene TRBJ1-2; D perhaps matches TRBD1 (5 bases). Trimming pared 0 bases from V and 5 bases from J, leaving 13 bases between. The germline V gene has CDR1 SEHNR and CDR2 FQNEAQ (reference sequence). The CDR3 extends over 15 amino acids. CDR3 bases: TGTGCCAGCAGCTTAGCCCAGGGTCCCCTTTATGGCTACACCTTC. Its protein is CASSLAQGPLYGYTF. The full variable domain, its missing parts supplied by reference TRBV7-9 and TRBJ1-2, is DTGVSQNPRHKITKRGQNVTFRCDPISEHNRLYWYRQTLGQGPEFLTYFQNEAQLEKSRLLSDRFSAERPKGSFSTLEIQRTEQGDSAMYLCASSLAQGPLYGYTFGSGTRLTVV.

The chain employs TRBV28 and TRBJ1-1; D ambiguous. The V gene lost 6 bases and the J gene lost 2 bases, with 10 bases spanning the gap. This CDR3 region has 13 residues. Per the germline V gene, CDR1 is MDHEN and CDR2 is SYDVKM. The DNA of the CDR3 is TGTGCCAGCAGCTCGTTGGGCAACACTGAAGCTTTCTTT. Protein: CASSSLGNTEAFF.

The chain has TRBV19 and TRBJ1-1, with 8 bases aligning to TRBD1. V lost 6 bases to trimming and J lost 4 bases; unmatched junction nucleotides: 13. CDR3 length: 16 residues. Germline CDR1 LNHDA, CDR2 SQIVND (reference sequence). The CDR3 protein is CASSRQGSWVGTEAFF. The CDR3 DNA reads as TGTGCCAGTAGCAGACAGGGGAGTTGGGTTGGCACTGAAGCTTTCTTT.

A single count supports this clone. The chain has TRBV5-4 and TRBJ1-2; D is possibly TRBD1 (6 bases). Trimming pared 4 bases from V and 3 bases from J, leaving 13 bases between. The CDR3 is made up of 14 amino acids. CDR1 and CDR2 (germline): SGHNT, YYREEE (reference sequence). CDR3 region: CASSGGGQHYGYTF. The CDR3 nucleotides read TGTGCCAGCAGCGGGGGGGGCCAGCACTATGGCTACACCTTC.

The chain has TRBV19 and TRBJ2-1; TRBD1 aligns across 9 bases. CDR1 LNHDA and CDR2 SQIVND come from the germline V gene (reference sequence). V shed 10 bases, J shed 7 bases, and the junction held 11 bases outside the gene matches. This CDR3 has 14 amino acids. For the CDR3, the DNA is TGTGCCACCAATATACAGGGGGCGGTTAATGAGCAGTTCTTC. Its translation is CATNIQGAVNEQFF.

This sequence joins TRBV2 and TRBJ2-2; 7 positions match TRBD2. CDR1 SNHLY and CDR2 FYNNEI come from the germline V gene. V lost 10 bases and J lost 6; bases outside the gene matches: 14. CDR3 length: 15 residues. CDR3 loop: CATTGSGGAAGELFF. As DNA, the CDR3 is TGTGCCACCACGGGGTCGGGGGGAGCCGCCGGGGAGCTGTTTTTT.

This chain connects TRBV28 to TRBJ1-6; 12 nucleotides agree with TRBD1. The germline CDR1 and CDR2 sequences are MDHEN and SYDVKM. This CDR3 is 14 amino acids long. The ends lost 6 bases at V and 9 bases at J; junction bases unmatched: 3. The CDR3 here is CASSRDRGRSPLHF. CDR3 DNA sequence: TGTGCCAGCAGCCGGGACAGGGGGCGTTCACCCCTCCACTTT.

In this sample, this clone turned up once. This rearrangement joins TRBV27 to TRBJ2-5; the D gene is possibly TRBD1 (6 bases). V was cut by 0 bases and J by 5 bases, with 16 bases left in between. CDR1 and CDR2 (germline): MNHEY, SMNVEV (reference sequence). CDR3 length: 16 residues. CDR3 DNA: TGTGCCAGCAGTTTATCCCTCGGACAGTCGCTGGAGACCCAGTACTTC. Amino acids: CASSLSLGQSLETQYF.

A single count supports this clone. The chain joins TRBV5-1 to TRBJ2-3, with 7 bases that match TRBD1. This CDR3 is 16 amino acids long. CDR1 and CDR2 from the germline V gene are SGHRS and YFSETQ. Germline trimming cut 4 bases from V and 2 bases from J; bases unmatched to any gene: 10. Here the CDR3 DNA reads TGCGCCAGCAGCAGGGGGCAGGGGTTCCCCACAGATACGCAGTATTTT. Translated, it gives CASSRGQGFPTDTQYF.

This chain links TRBV4-1 with TRBJ2-3; 14 bases are shared with TRBD2. Per germline, CDR1 MGHRA and CDR2 YSYEKL. The CDR3 has 17 residues. Germline trimming cut 3 bases from V and 4 bases from J; bases unmatched to any gene: 6. In nucleotides, the CDR3 is TGCGCCAGCAGCCATCCCGGGACTAGCGGGGGCGCAGATACGCAGTATTTT. Amino acid sequence: CASSHPGTSGGADTQYF.

The chain has TRBV2 and TRBJ2-7; possibly TRBD2 for D (6 bases). V lost 2 bases, J lost 11 bases, and 10 bases lay in between. Germline-derived CDR1 and CDR2 are SNHLY and FYNNEI. The CDR3 is 11 amino acids. CDR3 residues: CASSETREEYF. The CDR3 DNA is TGTGCCAGCAGTGAAACCAGGGAGGAGTACTTC.

This clone showed up just a few times. The chain joins TRBV5-6 to TRBJ2-7, with D possibly TRBD1 on 5 matching bases. V lost 1 base to trimming and J lost 3 bases, with 11 bases between them. CDR1 SGHDT and CDR2 YYEEEE come from the germline V gene. The CDR3 spans 14 residues. This CDR3 reads CASSLLPQGYEQYF. The CDR3 nucleotides are TGTGCCAGCAGCTTGCTGCCTCAGGGCTACGAGCAGTACTTC. The whole variable domain, filled in from reference TRBV5-6 and TRBJ2-7, reads DAGVTQSPTHLIKTRGQQVTLRCSPKSGHDTVSWYQQALGQGPQFIFQYYEEEERQRGNFPDRFSGHQFPNYSSELNVNALLLGDSALYLCASSLLPQGYEQYFGPGTRLTVT.

The chain couples TRBV4-1 to TRBJ2-5, with TRBD2 matching over 8 bases. The CDR3 is made up of 15 amino acids. The ends lost 4 bases at V and 9 bases at J; junction bases unmatched: 13. The germline V gene encodes CDR1 MGHRA and CDR2 YSYEKL. The CDR3 nucleotides read TGCGCCAGCAGCCTTACTAGCGGAGCCTTGGAGGCCCAGTACTTC. Protein: CASSLTSGALEAQYF.

This clone has just a few counts. The chain employs TRBV5-4 and TRBJ2-7; 9 bases match TRBD1. V was pared by 4 bases and J by 3 bases, with 5 bases of the junction left unmatched. The CDR3 totals 14 residues. The germline V gene encodes CDR1 SGHNT and CDR2 YYREEE (reference sequence). The CDR3 DNA reads TGTGCCAGCAGCGCCCGGGACAGGGTCTACGAGCAGTACTTC. The encoded protein is CASSARDRVYEQYF.

The chain couples TRBV10-1 to TRBJ2-3; the D is unclear. Trimming shortened V by 6 bases and J by 6 bases, and 13 bases separated the two germline ends. This CDR3 is 13 amino acids long. Germline V gives CDR1 WNHNN, CDR2 SYGVQD (reference sequence). The CDR3 spells CASRAASQDTQYF. The CDR3 DNA reads TGCGCCAGCAGGGCTGCCTCTCAGGATACGCAGTATTTT.

This chain links TRBV2 with TRBJ2-3; TRBD2 might be the D (5 bases). The germline V gene has CDR1 SNHLY and CDR2 FYNNEI. The CDR3 has 14 amino acids. V was trimmed by 6 bases and J by 7 bases, leaving 17 bases between them. The CDR3 spells CASRGSGRTNTQYF. CDR3 coding DNA: TGTGCCAGCAGGGGTTCGGGGAGAACTAATACGCAGTATTTT.

The V call is TRBV5-1, the J call TRBJ2-7; TRBD2 is a possible D gene (5 bases). Germline CDR1 SGHRS, CDR2 YFSETQ. The CDR3 extends over 15 amino acids. Trimming removed 4 bases from V and 0 bases from J, with 14 bases in between. CDR3 sequence (DNA): TGCGCCAGCAGCCCCCACGGAGGCTCCTCCTACGAGCAGTACTTC. Translation: CASSPHGGSSYEQYF.

This rearrangement joins TRBV6-1 to TRBJ1-4; D perhaps matches TRBD1 (6 bases). The germline gives CDR1 MNHNS, CDR2 SASEGT. The CDR3 spans 14 residues. Trimming removed 6 bases at V and 4 bases at J, with 12 bases between. The DNA of the CDR3 is TGTGCCAGCAGGGCGGACAGTCTTAATGAAAAACTGTTTTTT. This translates into CASRADSLNEKLFF.

The chain carries TRBV5-1 and TRBJ2-7; 11 nucleotides line up with TRBD1. CDR1 SGHRS and CDR2 YFSETQ come from the germline V gene. V gave up 4 bases and J gave up 3 bases; unmatched junction bases: 6. There are 15 residues in the CDR3. CDR3 DNA: TGCGCCAGCAGCCCTTCCGGGACAGGGGGCTACGAGCAGTACTTC. Translating it yields CASSPSGTGGYEQYF.

The chain combines TRBV28 with TRBJ1-3; D ambiguous. CDR3 size: 16 residues. With 5 bases removed from V and 0 bases from J, the gap between germline ends came to 14 bases. In germline, CDR1 is MDHEN, CDR2 SYDVKM. The CDR3 sequence: CASSLPPDSSGNTIYF. DNA of the CDR3: TGTGCCAGCAGTCTCCCACCGGACTCCTCTGGAAACACCATATATTTT.

V and J are TRBV11-2 and TRBJ2-5, with D maybe TRBD1 (6 bases). This CDR3 spans 15 amino acids. Germline V lookup: CDR1 SGHAT, CDR2 FQNNGV. V dropped 5 bases and J dropped 4 bases, with 17 bases sitting between them. Written as DNA, the CDR3 is TGTGCCAGCAGCGCGTCACAGGGTCGGGCAGAGACCCAGTACTTC. This translates into CASSASQGRAETQYF.